These 24 T cell receptor beta chains were sequenced from one sample in a study of CD8 T cells in Susac syndrome. RNA amounts of about 0.45 to 1 ug underwent reverse transcription with random hexamers. MiXCR, run by TCRdb on the immunoSEQ multiplex PCR reads, gives a single entry per CDR3 protein. The table has about 180,000 distinct CDR3 sequences, roughly 94% seen once. Sequenced material: CD4+ T cells from PBMCs. The receptors come from a human donor with Susac syndrome.

J is TRBJ2-1 and V is TRBV4-2, with D possibly being TRBD2 (6 bases). V was cut by 3 bases and J by 7 bases, with 13 bases left in between. The CDR3 has 14 residues. Per the germline V gene, CDR1 is LGHNA and CDR2 is YNFKEQ. This CDR3 reads CASSHLKAGNEQFF. The CDR3 nucleotides are TGTGCCAGCAGCCACTTGAAGGCGGGGAATGAGCAGTTCTTC.

V gene TRBV27 combines with J gene TRBJ2-7; TRBD2 matches 10 bases. The germline gives CDR1 MNHEY, CDR2 SMNVEV (reference sequence). The ends lost 5 bases at V and 7 bases at J; junction bases unmatched: 11. CDR3 length: 15 amino acids. CDR3: CASSPLAGGQGEQYF. The CDR3 bases are TGTGCCAGCAGTCCCTTAGCGGGGGGCCAGGGTGAGCAGTACTTC.

The chain uses TRBV6-5 and TRBJ2-1, with TRBD2 identical over 8 bases. This CDR3 region has 14 residues. V lost 5 bases and J lost 8; bases outside the gene matches: 8. Germline assignment: CDR1 MNHEY and CDR2 SVGAGI. The CDR3 sequence is CASSLSGMGYEQFF. The CDR3 nucleotides are TGTGCCAGCAGTCTTAGCGGGATGGGATATGAGCAGTTCTTC.

The chain combines TRBV5-5 with TRBJ1-5; D perhaps matches TRBD1 (5 bases). Germline V gives CDR1 SGHKS, CDR2 YYEKEE (reference sequence). V was clipped by 4 bases and J by 6 bases, with 17 bases between them. The CDR3 sequence is 15 residues long. CDR3 nucleotide sequence: TGTGCCAGCAGCAGGAGGGGAGGGGATCGTCAGCCCCAGCATTTT. Its protein is CASSRRGGDRQPQHF.

The V call is TRBV7-2, the J call TRBJ2-1; 11 bases are shared with TRBD1. V lost 1 base, J lost 7 bases, and 12 bases stayed unmatched. CDR1 is SGHTA and CDR2 is FQGNSA in the germline V gene. This CDR3 comprises 18 residues. CDR3 DNA sequence: TGTGCCAGCAGCTTAGTAGGGGGCCCCGGGACAGGGGGGAATGAGCAGTTCTTC. Translating gives CASSLVGGPGTGGNEQFF. The complete variable domain, with remaining parts taken from reference TRBV7-2 and TRBJ2-1, reads GAGVSQSPSNKVTEKGKDVELRCDPISGHTALYWYRQSLGQGLEFLIYFQGNSAPDKSGLPSDRFSAERTGGSVSTLTIQRTQQEDSAVYLCASSLVGGPGTGGNEQFFGPGTRLTVL.

The rearrangement links TRBV7-2 to TRBJ1-2; no clear D gene. The ends were cut back, 1 base at V and 3 bases at J, with 12 bases in the middle. The germline CDR1 and CDR2 sequences are SGHTA and FQGNSA. The CDR3 is 15 amino acids. The CDR3 sequence: CASSLDPDYDYGYTF. The CDR3 region has the DNA TGTGCCAGCAGCTTAGACCCGGATTATGACTATGGCTACACCTTC.

The rearrangement joins TRBV29-1 to TRBJ1-1; D gene uncertain. Germline CDR1 and CDR2: SQVTM and ANQGSEA. The CDR3 runs to 12 residues. The V and J ends lost 7 bases and 2 bases respectively, with 11 bases between them. CDR3 residues: CSAGGENTEAFF. The DNA of the CDR3 is TGCAGCGCCGGTGGGGAAAACACTGAAGCTTTCTTT.

V gene TRBV3-1 combines with J gene TRBJ2-1, with a tentative D call TRBD2 (5 bases). The germline V and J ends were trimmed by 4 bases and 8 bases, with 9 bases remaining between them. The CDR3 spans 12 residues. Germline CDR1 and CDR2: LGHDT and YNNKEL (reference sequence). The CDR3 DNA reads as TGTGCCAGCAGCCCGAGGGTAGATGAGCAGTTCTTC. Translated, it gives CASSPRVDEQFF.

The chain joins TRBV20-1 to TRBJ1-5, with a possible D match to TRBD1 (5 bases). Trimming pared 3 bases from V and 2 bases from J, leaving 20 bases between. This CDR3 contains 17 residues. CDR1 and CDR2 (germline): DFQATT, SNEGSKA (reference sequence). The CDR3 region has the DNA TGCAGTGCTAGTAGCCCAGGGCCTTCTCGAGGCAATCAGCCCCAGCATTTT. This translates into CSASSPGPSRGNQPQHF.

The rearrangement uses TRBV20-1 and TRBJ1-1; maybe TRBD1 (5 bases). Trimming stripped 2 bases from V and 0 bases from J, with 16 bases between. The CDR3 spans 16 residues. Per germline, CDR1 DFQATT and CDR2 SNEGSKA (reference sequence). The CDR3 region is CSARSRDRSMNTEAFF. CDR3 bases: TGCAGTGCTAGAAGCCGGGACCGCTCGATGAACACTGAAGCTTTCTTT.

The chain employs TRBV18 and TRBJ2-7; TRBD1 might be the D (5 bases). Germline V lookup: CDR1 KGHSH, CDR2 LQKENI. With 3 bases removed from V and 0 bases from J, the gap between germline ends came to 9 bases. The CDR3 sequence is 14 residues long. In DNA form, the CDR3 reads TGTGCCAGCTCACCCACGACAGACTCCTACGAGCAGTACTTC. Amino acids: CASSPTTDSYEQYF.

The chain has TRBV12-3 or TRBV12-4 and TRBJ2-7; D is possibly TRBD1 or TRBD2 (6 bases each). The CDR3 covers 13 residues. Trimming pared 1 base from V and 12 bases from J, leaving 16 bases between. The CDR3: CASSLELGGRLYF. CDR3 nucleotide sequence: TGTGCCAGCAGTTTAGAGCTGGGGGGCAGGCTGTACTTC.

This chain links TRBV4-3 with TRBJ2-5, with D unclear. Trimming removed 0 bases from V and 5 bases from J, with 7 bases in between. Germline CDR1 LGHNA, CDR2 YSLEER. The CDR3 contains 13 residues. The CDR3 DNA reads as TGCGCCAGCAGCCAAGATCGTGGGGAGACCCAGTACTTC. Residues: CASSQDRGETQYF.

To note about this clonotype: A read error may produce the germline difference seen at one junction end. J is TRBJ2-2 and V is TRBV7-8; D unresolved. Germline V gene lookup returns CDR1 SGHVS and CDR2 FQNEAQ. This CDR3 region has 14 residues. Written as DNA, the CDR3 is TGTGCCAGCACCTTAGAAGAGAACACCGGGGAGCTGTTTTTT. Amino acids: CASTLEENTGELFF. Combining the CDR3 with reference TRBV7-8 and TRBJ2-2 gives the whole variable domain GAGVSQSPRYKVAKRGQDVALRCDPISGHVSLFWYQQALGQGPEFLTYFQNEAQLDKSGLPSDRFFAERPEGSVSTLKIQRTQQEDSAVYLCASTLEENTGELFFGEGSRLTVL.

The rearrangement joins TRBV20-1 to TRBJ1-5; D is possibly TRBD1 (5 bases). V was pared by 5 bases and J by 4 bases, with 18 bases between. In germline, CDR1 is DFQATT, CDR2 SNEGSKA (reference sequence). CDR3 length: 15 residues. The CDR3 DNA reads as TGCAGTGCTGCCCCGGGGACGGTGGGGAATCAGCCCCAGCATTTT. Protein sequence: CSAAPGTVGNQPQHF.

The rearrangement links TRBV2 to TRBJ2-2, with D maybe TRBD1 (5 bases). CDR3 length equals 14 residues. Germline CDR1 reads SNHLY; CDR2 reads FYNNEI. V was trimmed by 6 bases and J by 1 base, leaving 9 bases between them. CDR3 residues: CASRGRVNTGELFF. The CDR3 nucleotides read TGTGCCAGCAGGGGCAGGGTGAACACCGGGGAGCTGTTTTTT. Together with reference TRBV2 and TRBJ2-2, the CDR3 gives the full variable domain: EPEVTQTPSHQVTQMGQEVILRCVPISNHLYFYWYRQILGQKVEFLVSFYNNEISEKSEIFDDQFSVERPDGSNFTLKIRSTKLEDSAMYFCASRGRVNTGELFFGEGSRLTVL.

The chain employs TRBV20-1 and TRBJ2-1; 15 nucleotides agree with TRBD2. There are 19 residues in the CDR3. J was trimmed by 3 bases and V by 2 bases; bases with no gene match: 11. The germline V gene has CDR1 DFQATT and CDR2 SNEGSKA (reference sequence). The CDR3 DNA is TGCAGTGCTAGACATGGACTAGCGGGGGGGAAAAAAAACTACAATGAGCAGTTCTTC. Residues: CSARHGLAGGKKNYNEQFF.

V gene TRBV21-1 combines with J gene TRBJ2-1; the DNA was not used to check the table's D call, TRBD1. TRBV21-1 is marked as a pseudogene. The CDR3 contains 13 residues. CDR3 region: CASSNNRDDEQFF. In DNA form, the CDR3 reads TGTGCCAGCAGCAACAACCGGGACGATGAGCAGTTCTTC.

This chain uses TRBV3-1 with TRBJ2-1; D is tentatively TRBD1 or TRBD2 (5 bases each). V was pared by 0 bases and J by 1 base, with 7 bases between. The CDR3 contains 15 residues. Germline lookup yields CDR1 LGHDT and CDR2 YNNKEL (reference sequence). The CDR3: CASSQEGTSYNEQFF. DNA for the CDR3: TGTGCCAGCAGCCAAGAAGGGACGTCCTACAATGAGCAGTTCTTC.

The V gene is TRBV6-5, the J gene TRBJ1-1, with D uncertain. CDR3 length: 13 amino acids. Germline CDR1 and CDR2: MNHEY and SVGAGI. Trimming left V 7 bases short and J 2 bases short, with 11 bases between. CDR3 nucleotides: TGTGCCAGCAACTGGAGGACCAACACTGAAGCTTTCTTT. Translated, it gives CASNWRTNTEAFF.

The J gene is TRBJ2-7, the V gene TRBV3-1; 9 nucleotides align to TRBD1. Germline lookup yields CDR1 LGHDT and CDR2 YNNKEL (reference sequence). The trim removed 4 bases at V and 5 bases at J, leaving 6 bases unmatched. The CDR3 totals 14 residues. CDR3 in amino acids: CASSPWDRDNEQYF. The CDR3 DNA follows: TGTGCCAGCAGCCCTTGGGACAGGGACAACGAGCAGTACTTC.

This clonotype appeared once. This chain links TRBV29-1 with TRBJ2-5; 8 bases align to TRBD1. The germline CDR1 and CDR2 sequences are SQVTM and ANQGSEA. Trimming removed 6 bases from V and 5 bases from J; junction bases left unmatched: 11. This CDR3 is 14 amino acids long. The CDR3 DNA follows: TGCAGCGTGTACGGGACAGGTTTTAGGGAGACCCAGTACTTC. This codes for CSVYGTGFRETQYF.

V and J are TRBV12-3 or TRBV12-4 and TRBJ2-5, with a tentative D call TRBD1 (6 bases). The CDR3 is 15 residues long. V gave up 0 bases and J gave up 4 bases, with 12 bases separating them. As DNA, the CDR3 is TGTGCCAGCAGTTTAGCGCTGGGGGCTATAGAGACCCAGTACTTC. Translated: CASSLALGAIETQYF.

This chain uses TRBV5-1 with TRBJ2-3; no reliable D call. CDR3 length: 12 amino acids. V was clipped by 4 bases and J by 6 bases, with 9 bases between them. CDR1 SGHRS and CDR2 YFSETQ come from the germline V gene. The CDR3 is CASSRLKDTQYF. The CDR3 DNA is TGCGCCAGCAGCCGCTTGAAGGATACGCAGTATTTT.